Listed here are 24 T cell receptor beta chains from one sample, sequenced in a study of identical twins. TCRdb reanalysed the 5' RACE reads using MiXCR and keeps one entry per CDR3 protein. The repertoire holds around 1.7 million distinct CDR3 sequences, with around 33% as singletons. The sequencing input was cord blood. The receptors shown here come from a newborn girl in good health.

This clonotype was counted only a few times. The J gene is TRBJ1-2, the V gene TRBV7-9; a possible D gene is TRBD1 (6 bases). The CDR3 covers 14 residues. CDR1 and CDR2 from the germline V gene are SEHNR and FQNEAQ (reference sequence). V lost 6 bases, J lost 4 bases, and 15 bases lay in between. The CDR3 nucleotides read TGTGCCAGCAGACCCGGGGGGCACGGCTATGGCTACACCTTC. It yields the protein CASRPGGHGYGYTF. Full variable domain (rest looked up from reference TRBV7-9 and TRBJ1-2): DTGVSQNPRHKITKRGQNVTFRCDPISEHNRLYWYRQTLGQGPEFLTYFQNEAQLEKSRLLSDRFSAERPKGSFSTLEIQRTEQGDSAMYLCASRPGGHGYGYTFGSGTRLTVV.

The rearrangement uses TRBV14 and TRBJ1-1; 8 bases align to TRBD1. V dropped 5 bases and J dropped 3; count of bases not matched to a gene: 11. The CDR3 has 16 amino acids. CDR1 is SGHDN and CDR2 is FVKESK in the germline V gene. CDR3 nucleotide sequence: TGTGCCAGCAGCTTCTACCGGACACAGGGGGACACTGAAGCTTTCTTT. Protein: CASSFYRTQGDTEAFF. The full variable domain, completed using reference TRBV14 and TRBJ1-1, is EAGVTQFPSHSVIEKGQTVTLRCDPISGHDNLYWYRRVMGKEIKFLLHFVKESKQDESGMPNNRFLAERTGGTYSTLKVQPAELEDSGVYFCASSFYRTQGDTEAFFGQGTRLTVV.

This chain connects TRBV11-2 to TRBJ2-1, with 7 bases matching TRBD1. CDR3 length equals 12 residues. With V trimmed by 4 bases and J by 13 bases, 7 bases remained unmatched. The germline gives CDR1 SGHAT, CDR2 FQNNGV. Written as DNA, the CDR3 is TGTGCCAGCAGCTGGGACAGAGAGACCCAGTTCTTC. This codes for CASSWDRETQFF. The variable domain in full, completed from reference TRBV11-2 and TRBJ2-1, reads EAGVAQSPRYKIIEKRQSVAFWCNPISGHATLYWYQQILGQGPKLLIQFQNNGVVDDSQLPKDRFSAERLKGVDSTLKIQPAKLEDSAVYLCASSWDRETQFFGPGTRLTVL.

The rearrangement links TRBV6-1 to TRBJ1-2; TRBD1 aligns across 9 bases. Germline V lookup: CDR1 MNHNS, CDR2 SASEGT. V was clipped by 10 bases and J by 4 bases; unmatched bases: 10. CDR3 length: 14 amino acids. The CDR3 protein is CATRPGQGFYGYTF. CDR3 DNA sequence: TGTGCCACTCGACCGGGACAGGGCTTCTATGGCTACACCTTC.

This clonotype turned up a few times. This chain connects TRBV24-1 to TRBJ2-3; D is uncertain. There are 12 residues in the CDR3. V dropped 1 base and J dropped 5 bases, with 3 bases sitting between them. Germline loops: CDR1 KGHDR, CDR2 SFDVKD. CDR3 nucleotides: TGTGCCACCAGTGATTTAAAAGATACGCAGTATTTT. Amino acids: CATSDLKDTQYF.

This clonotype was counted a few times. The chain has TRBV2 and TRBJ2-5, with no clear D. V dropped 3 bases and J dropped 5 bases, with 4 bases sitting between them. Germline CDR1 reads SNHLY; CDR2 reads FYNNEI. The CDR3 is 11 residues long. The CDR3 region has the DNA TGTGCCAGCAGTGATGCGGAGACCCAGTACTTC. It is translated as CASSDAETQYF.

This clonotype was found a few times. The J gene is TRBJ2-7, the V gene TRBV3-1; D might be TRBD2 (5 bases). Trimming removed 0 bases at V and 0 bases at J, with 12 bases between. In germline, CDR1 is LGHDT, CDR2 YNNKEL (reference sequence). CDR3 size: 16 residues. CDR3 sequence (DNA): TGTGCCAGCAGCCAAGATGCAGCTAGCCCCTCCTACGAGCAGTACTTC. Its translation is CASSQDAASPSYEQYF.

A few counts support this clonotype. The CDR3 reads CASSPWRTSGGYNEQFF. For the CDR3, the DNA is TGTGCCAGCAGCCCCTGGAGGACTAGCGGGGGGTACAATGAGCAGTTCTTC. The chain is built from TRBV7-2 and TRBJ2-1; TRBD2 agrees at 14 bases. The CDR3 runs 17 residues. Trimming at V came to 5 bases and at J to 4 bases, leaving 7 bases not matched to a gene. Germline lookup yields CDR1 SGHTA and CDR2 FQGNSA.

The gene calls are TRBV5-1 and TRBJ2-5; possible D gene TRBD1, 6 bases. The V gene's germline CDR1 is SGHRS and CDR2 YFSETQ. The CDR3 runs 14 residues. Trimming took 3 bases from V and 11 from J, leaving 20 bases between them. The CDR3 nucleotides are TGCGCCAGCAGCTACACAGGGATCGATCTAGAGCAGTACTTC. This gives the protein CASSYTGIDLEQYF.

This clonotype was seen at least ten times. The rearrangement links TRBV5-1 to TRBJ2-3; 10 bases agree with TRBD2. Trimming cost V 0 bases and J 1 base; bases outside gene matches: 2. From germline, CDR1 is SGHRS and CDR2 YFSETQ. This CDR3 spans 16 amino acids. The CDR3 spells CASSLDGLAGTDTQYF. The CDR3 nucleotides read TGCGCCAGCAGCTTGGACGGACTAGCGGGCACAGATACGCAGTATTTT.

The rearrangement links TRBV28 to TRBJ2-3, with 9 bases fitting TRBD2. The CDR3 loop spans 15 amino acids. Germline CDR1 and CDR2: MDHEN and SYDVKM. Trimming took 5 bases from V and 1 from J; bases not matched to a gene: 4. CDR3 nucleotide sequence: TGTGCCAGCAGTAAAGCGGGAGGCGGCACAGATACGCAGTATTTT. It codes for CASSKAGGGTDTQYF.

This clonotype appeared a few times. The genes are TRBV27 and TRBJ1-6; the match to TRBD1 covers 9 bases. The junction had 4 bases not matched to a gene; V was cut back by 3 bases and J by 4 bases. Germline-derived CDR1 and CDR2 are MNHEY and SMNVEV (reference sequence). The CDR3 contains 16 residues. CDR3 amino acids: CASSLGQGIYNSPLHF. In DNA, the CDR3 is TGTGCCAGCAGTTTGGGACAGGGAATATATAATTCACCCCTCCACTTT.

CDR3 amino acids: CATNPAPGSEQYF. DNA of the CDR3: TGTGCCACCAACCCAGCCCCCGGCTCCGAGCAGTACTTC. The chain joins TRBV15 to TRBJ2-5; D gene ambiguous. The J call is uncertain, as TRBJ2-7 better fits the DNA end. Germline V gene sequence: CDR1 LNHNV, CDR2 YYDKDF (reference sequence). The CDR3 loop spans 13 amino acids.

The chain couples TRBV5-6 to TRBJ1-1; 7 bases map to TRBD1. CDR3 length: 13 amino acids. Germline CDR1 reads SGHDT; CDR2 reads YYEEEE. The V and J ends lost 4 bases and 2 bases, in that order; junction bases with no gene match: 2. CDR3 coding DNA: TGTGCCAGCAGCGGACAGGATAACACTGAAGCTTTCTTT. Encoded protein: CASSGQDNTEAFF.

This clonotype was seen a single time. V usage is TRBV6-5 and J usage is TRBJ1-4; tentatively, D is TRBD1 (6 bases). Germline-derived CDR1 and CDR2 are MNHEY and SVGAGI. V was trimmed by 6 bases and J by 0 bases, leaving 14 bases between them. The CDR3 sequence is 16 residues long. The CDR3 DNA sequence: TGTGCCAGCAGCCCAGGGGATTGGGCAACTAATGAAAAACTGTTTTTT. Protein sequence: CASSPGDWATNEKLFF.

This chain uses TRBV30 with TRBJ2-5; D possibly corresponds to TRBD1 (6 bases). Trimming pared 0 bases from V and 2 bases from J, leaving 10 bases between. This CDR3 spans 14 amino acids. Looked up from germline, CDR1 is GTSNPN and CDR2 is SVGIG (reference sequence). The CDR3 coding sequence is TGTGCCTGGAGTGTAGGGGGAACACAAGAGACCCAGTACTTC. Its protein is CAWSVGGTQETQYF.

This clonotype showed up many times. The rearrangement uses TRBV4-2 and TRBJ2-1, with 7 bases that match TRBD2. J lost 0 bases, V lost 3 bases, and 5 bases had no gene match. CDR1 is LGHNA, CDR2 YNFKEQ, per germline. This CDR3 contains 16 residues. In DNA form, the CDR3 reads TGTGCCAGCAGCCAGGCAACTAGCGCCTCCTACAATGAGCAGTTCTTC. Its protein is CASSQATSASYNEQFF.

The CDR3 DNA follows: TGTGCCAGCAGCTTAGAGGGGTCAAACCTCAACACCGGGGAGCTGTTTTTT. Its translation is CASSLEGSNLNTGELFF. The chain employs TRBV7-9 and TRBJ2-2; tentatively, D is TRBD1 (5 bases). Trimming took 1 base from V and 2 from J, leaving 14 bases between them. The CDR3 covers 17 residues. Germline V lookup: CDR1 SEHNR, CDR2 FQNEAQ (reference sequence).

The chain uses TRBV20-1 and TRBJ2-1, with 12 bases identical to TRBD2. The CDR3 consists of 14 residues. The V gene end was trimmed by 3 bases and the J gene end by 7 bases; junction bases not matched to a gene: 4. Germline CDR1 and CDR2: DFQATT and SNEGSKA (reference sequence). The CDR3 DNA sequence: TGCAGTGCTAGTTCTAGCGGGAGGGTTAATGAGCAGTTCTTC. This gives the protein CSASSSGRVNEQFF.

This sequence joins TRBV7-9 and TRBJ1-4, with 11 nucleotides matching TRBD1. V was pared by 3 bases and J by 6 bases, with 6 bases of the junction left unmatched. CDR1 and CDR2 from the germline V gene are SEHNR and FQNEAQ (reference sequence). The CDR3 spans 16 residues. CDR3: CASSLDRGQGYEKLFF. The CDR3 DNA reads as TGTGCCAGCAGCTTGGACAGGGGGCAAGGGTATGAAAAACTGTTTTTT.

V is TRBV3-1 and J is TRBJ2-5, with D possibly matching TRBD2 (6 bases). The CDR3 is 15 amino acids. The germline gives CDR1 LGHDT, CDR2 YNNKEL (reference sequence). V was shortened by 1 base and J by 11 bases, with 20 bases between the two germline ends. The CDR3, as DNA: TGTGCCAGCAGCCAAGTTCCGATGACTTCGGAGGGGCAGTACTTC. Translated: CASSQVPMTSEGQYF.

The chain is built from TRBV4-1 and TRBJ2-1; a possible D gene is TRBD2 (6 bases). This CDR3 region has 16 residues. The V gene lost 0 bases and the J gene lost 6 bases, with 15 bases spanning the gap. The V gene's germline CDR1 is MGHRA and CDR2 YSYEKL. The CDR3 loop reads CASSQDWAGSFNEQFF. As DNA, the CDR3 is TGCGCCAGCAGCCAAGATTGGGCGGGATCATTCAATGAGCAGTTCTTC.

The CDR3 DNA is TGTGCCACCAGTGATTTCAGTAGTCAGCCCCAGCATTTT. Amino acids: CATSDFSSQPQHF. The chain carries TRBV24-1 and TRBJ1-5; D is ambiguous. From germline, CDR1 is KGHDR and CDR2 SFDVKD. The V end lost 1 base, the J end lost 6 bases, and 6 bases lay between the germline ends. CDR3 length equals 13 residues.

V gene TRBV4-2 combines with J gene TRBJ2-1, with TRBD2 identical over 8 bases. Trimming at V came to 1 base and at J to 9 bases, leaving 8 bases not matched to a gene. The CDR3 runs 15 residues. Looked up from germline, CDR1 is LGHNA and CDR2 is YNFKEQ. In DNA, the CDR3 is TGTGCCAGCAGCCAAGCTCGGGGGGGTATCAGTGAGCAGTTCTTC. It specifies CASSQARGGISEQFF.